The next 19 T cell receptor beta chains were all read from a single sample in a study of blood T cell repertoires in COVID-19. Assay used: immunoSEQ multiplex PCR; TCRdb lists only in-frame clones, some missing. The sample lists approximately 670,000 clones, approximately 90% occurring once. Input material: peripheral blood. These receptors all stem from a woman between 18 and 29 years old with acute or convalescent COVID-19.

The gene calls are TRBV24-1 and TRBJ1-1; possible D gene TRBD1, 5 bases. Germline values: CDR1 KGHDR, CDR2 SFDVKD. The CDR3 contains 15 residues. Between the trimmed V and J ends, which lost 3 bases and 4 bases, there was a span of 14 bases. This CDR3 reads CATSDTFKGVTEAFF. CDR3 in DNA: TGTGCCACCAGTGATACGTTTAAAGGGGTCACTGAAGCTTTCTTT.

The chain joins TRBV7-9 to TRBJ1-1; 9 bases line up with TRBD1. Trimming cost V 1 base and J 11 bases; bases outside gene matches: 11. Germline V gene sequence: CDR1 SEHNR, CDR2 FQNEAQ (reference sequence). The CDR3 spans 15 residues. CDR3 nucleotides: TGTGCCAGCAGCTTAGAGGGGACAGGGTCGTCATTGGCTTTCTTT. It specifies CASSLEGTGSSLAFF.

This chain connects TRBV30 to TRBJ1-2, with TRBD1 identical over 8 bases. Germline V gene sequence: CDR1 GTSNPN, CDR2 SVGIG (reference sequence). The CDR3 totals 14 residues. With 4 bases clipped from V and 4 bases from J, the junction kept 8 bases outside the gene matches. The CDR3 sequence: CAWKAGQVTYGYTF. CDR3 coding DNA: TGTGCCTGGAAGGCGGGACAGGTGACCTATGGCTACACCTTC.

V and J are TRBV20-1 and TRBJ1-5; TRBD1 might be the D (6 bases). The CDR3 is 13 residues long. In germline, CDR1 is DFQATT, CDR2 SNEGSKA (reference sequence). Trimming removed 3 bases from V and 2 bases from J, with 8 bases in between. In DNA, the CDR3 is TGCAGTGCTAGTCGACAGGGCAATCAGCCCCAGCATTTT. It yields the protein CSASRQGNQPQHF.

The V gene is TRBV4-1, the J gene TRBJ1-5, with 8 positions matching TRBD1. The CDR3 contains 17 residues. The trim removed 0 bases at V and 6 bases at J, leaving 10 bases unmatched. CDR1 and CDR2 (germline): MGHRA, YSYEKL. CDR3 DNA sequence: TGCGCCAGCAGCCAAGAGCAGACAGGGGAGGGTGGTCAGCCCCAGCATTTT. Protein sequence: CASSQEQTGEGGQPQHF.

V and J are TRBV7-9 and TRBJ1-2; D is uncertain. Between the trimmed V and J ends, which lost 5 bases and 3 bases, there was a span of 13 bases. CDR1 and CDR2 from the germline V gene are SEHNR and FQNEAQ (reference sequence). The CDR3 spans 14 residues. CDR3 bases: TGTGCCAGCAGCCTGGCGGGGTTGGACTATGGCTACACCTTC. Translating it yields CASSLAGLDYGYTF.

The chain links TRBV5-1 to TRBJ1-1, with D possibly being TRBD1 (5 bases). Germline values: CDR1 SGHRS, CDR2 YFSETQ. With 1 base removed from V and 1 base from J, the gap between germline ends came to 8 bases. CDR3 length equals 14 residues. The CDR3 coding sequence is TGCGCCAGCAGCTTGCAAGGACAGAACACTGAAGCTTTCTTT. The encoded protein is CASSLQGQNTEAFF.

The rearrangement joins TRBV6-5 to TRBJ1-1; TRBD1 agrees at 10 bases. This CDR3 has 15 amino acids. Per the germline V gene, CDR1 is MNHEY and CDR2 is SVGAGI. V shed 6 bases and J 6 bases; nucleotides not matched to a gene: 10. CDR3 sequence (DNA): TGTGCCAGCAGGGGACAGGGGAATGAGGGGGCTGAAGCTTTCTTT. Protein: CASRGQGNEGAEAFF.

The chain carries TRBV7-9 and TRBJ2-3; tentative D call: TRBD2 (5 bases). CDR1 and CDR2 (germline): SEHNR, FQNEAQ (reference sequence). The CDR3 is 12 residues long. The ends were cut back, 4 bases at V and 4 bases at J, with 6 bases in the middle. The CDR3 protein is CASSYGADTQYF. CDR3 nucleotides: TGTGCCAGCAGCTACGGGGCAGATACGCAGTATTTT.

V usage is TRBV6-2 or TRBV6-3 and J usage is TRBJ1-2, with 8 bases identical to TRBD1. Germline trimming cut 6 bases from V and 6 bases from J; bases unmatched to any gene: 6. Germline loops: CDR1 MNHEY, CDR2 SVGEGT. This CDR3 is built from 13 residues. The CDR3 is CASSRDRGDGYTF. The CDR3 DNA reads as TGTGCCAGCAGCCGCGACAGGGGCGATGGCTACACCTTC.

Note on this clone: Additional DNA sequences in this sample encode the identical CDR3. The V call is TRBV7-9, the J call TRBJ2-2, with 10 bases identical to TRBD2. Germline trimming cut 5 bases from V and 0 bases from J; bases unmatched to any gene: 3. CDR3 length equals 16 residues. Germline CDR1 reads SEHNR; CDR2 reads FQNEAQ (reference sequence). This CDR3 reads CASSPSGGANTGELFF. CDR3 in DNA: TGTGCCAGCAGCCCTAGCGGGGGAGCGAACACCGGGGAGCTGTTTTTT.

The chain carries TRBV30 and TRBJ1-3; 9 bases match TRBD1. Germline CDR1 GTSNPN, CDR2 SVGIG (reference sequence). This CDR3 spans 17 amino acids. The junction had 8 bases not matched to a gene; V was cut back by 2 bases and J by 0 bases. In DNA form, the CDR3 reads TGTGCCTGGAGTCAAACCGGGACAGGGAACTCTGGAAACACCATATATTTT. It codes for CAWSQTGTGNSGNTIYF.

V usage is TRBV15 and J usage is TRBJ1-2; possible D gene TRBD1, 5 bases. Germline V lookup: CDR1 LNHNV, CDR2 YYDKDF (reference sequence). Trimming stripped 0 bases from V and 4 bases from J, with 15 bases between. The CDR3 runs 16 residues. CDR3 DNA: TGTGCCACCAGCAGAGAGGGGGGAGGGGCGGGCTATGGCTACACCTTC. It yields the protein CATSREGGGAGYGYTF.

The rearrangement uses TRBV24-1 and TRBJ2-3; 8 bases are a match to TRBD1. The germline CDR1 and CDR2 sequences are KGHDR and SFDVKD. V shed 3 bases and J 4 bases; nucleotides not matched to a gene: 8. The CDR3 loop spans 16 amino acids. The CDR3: CATSDIMAGGPDTQYF. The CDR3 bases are TGTGCCACCAGTGATATTATGGCAGGGGGCCCAGATACGCAGTATTTT.

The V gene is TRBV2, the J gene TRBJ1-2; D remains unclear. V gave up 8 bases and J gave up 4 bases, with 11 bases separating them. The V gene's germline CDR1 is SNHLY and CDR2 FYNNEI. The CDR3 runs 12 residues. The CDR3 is CASRAGSYGYTF. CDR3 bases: TGTGCCAGCCGCGCTGGGAGCTATGGCTACACCTTC.

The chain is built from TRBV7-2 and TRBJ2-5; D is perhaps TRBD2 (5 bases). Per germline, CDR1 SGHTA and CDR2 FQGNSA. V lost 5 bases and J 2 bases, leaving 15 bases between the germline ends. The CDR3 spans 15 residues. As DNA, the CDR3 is TGTGCCAGCAGCCTGTCCGGGATTATTCAAGAGACCCAGTACTTC. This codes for CASSLSGIIQETQYF.

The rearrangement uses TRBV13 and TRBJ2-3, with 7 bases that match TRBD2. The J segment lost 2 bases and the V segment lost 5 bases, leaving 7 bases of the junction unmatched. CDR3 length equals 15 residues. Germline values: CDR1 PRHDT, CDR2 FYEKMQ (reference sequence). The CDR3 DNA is TGTGCCAGCAGCCGCGCTAGCGGTCTCACAGATACGCAGTATTTT. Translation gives CASSRASGLTDTQYF.

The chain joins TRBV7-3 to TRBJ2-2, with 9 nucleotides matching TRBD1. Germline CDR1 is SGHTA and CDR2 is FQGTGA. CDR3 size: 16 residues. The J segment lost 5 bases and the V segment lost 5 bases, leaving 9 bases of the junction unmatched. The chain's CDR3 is CASSATGGSLTGELFF. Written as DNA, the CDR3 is TGTGCCAGCAGCGCAACAGGGGGCTCTCTGACCGGGGAGCTGTTTTTT.

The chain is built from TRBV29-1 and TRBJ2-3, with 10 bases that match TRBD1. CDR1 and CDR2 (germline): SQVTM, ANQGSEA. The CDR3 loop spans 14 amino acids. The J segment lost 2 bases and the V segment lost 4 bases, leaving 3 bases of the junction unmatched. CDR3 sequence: CSVAGQGTTDTQYF. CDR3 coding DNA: TGCAGCGTTGCGGGACAGGGGACCACAGATACGCAGTATTTT.